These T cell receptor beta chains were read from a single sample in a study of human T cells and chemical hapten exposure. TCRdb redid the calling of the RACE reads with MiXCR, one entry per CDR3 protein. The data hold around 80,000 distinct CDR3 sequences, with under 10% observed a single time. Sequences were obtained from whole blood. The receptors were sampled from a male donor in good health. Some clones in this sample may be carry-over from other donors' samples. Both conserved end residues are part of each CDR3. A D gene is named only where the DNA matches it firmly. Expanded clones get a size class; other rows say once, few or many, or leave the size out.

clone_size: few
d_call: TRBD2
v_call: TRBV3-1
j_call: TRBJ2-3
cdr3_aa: CASSQVAGVSDTQYF
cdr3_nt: TGTGCCAGCAGCCAGGTAGCGGGGGTGTCAGATACGCAGTATTTT

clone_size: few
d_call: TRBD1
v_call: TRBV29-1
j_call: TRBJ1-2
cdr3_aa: CSVRGQGATGYTF
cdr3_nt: TGCAGCGTTCGTGGGCAGGGGGCGACAGGCTACACCTTC

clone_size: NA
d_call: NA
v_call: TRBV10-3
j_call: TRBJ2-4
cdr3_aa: CATWQGNKNIQYF
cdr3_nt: TGTGCCACCTGGCAGGGCAACAAAAACATTCAGTACTTC

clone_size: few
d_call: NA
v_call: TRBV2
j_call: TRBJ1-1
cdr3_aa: CASSARRMNTEAFF
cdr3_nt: TGTGCCAGCAGTGCCAGAAGAATGAACACTGAAGCTTTCTTT

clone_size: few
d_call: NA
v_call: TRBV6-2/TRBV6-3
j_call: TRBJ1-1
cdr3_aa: CASSIQGRWTEAFF
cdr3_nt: TGTGCCAGCAGTATCCAGGGTCGATGGACTGAAGCTTTCTTT

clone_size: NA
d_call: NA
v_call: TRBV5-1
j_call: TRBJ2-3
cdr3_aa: CASSSTTADTQYF
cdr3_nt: TGCGCCAGCAGCTCTACGACAGCAGATACGCAGTATTTT

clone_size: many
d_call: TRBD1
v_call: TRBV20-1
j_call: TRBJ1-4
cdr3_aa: CSAPGTGSEKLFF
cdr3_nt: TGCAGTGCACCCGGGACAGGGAGTGAAAAACTGTTTTTT

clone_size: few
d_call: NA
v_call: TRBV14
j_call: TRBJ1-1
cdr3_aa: CASSQDWGDTEAFF
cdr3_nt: TGTGCCAGCAGCCAAGATTGGGGGGACACTGAAGCTTTCTTT

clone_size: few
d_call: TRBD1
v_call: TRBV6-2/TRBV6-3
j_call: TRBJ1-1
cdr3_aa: CASSWTGKEHPEAFF
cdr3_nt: TGTGCCAGCAGTTGGACAGGGAAAGAACACCCTGAAGCTTTCTTT

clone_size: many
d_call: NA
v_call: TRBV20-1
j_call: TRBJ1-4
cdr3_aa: CSARNSRQNNEKLFF
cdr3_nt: TGCAGTGCTAGAAACTCTCGACAGAATAATGAAAAACTGTTTTTT

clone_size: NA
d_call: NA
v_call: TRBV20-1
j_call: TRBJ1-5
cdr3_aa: CSARLREIQPQHF
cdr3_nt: TGCAGTGCTAGGCTCAGGGAGATTCAGCCCCAGCATTTT

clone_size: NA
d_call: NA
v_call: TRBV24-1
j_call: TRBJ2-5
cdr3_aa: CATSATTGSGQETQYF
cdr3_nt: TGTGCCACCAGTGCCACAACAGGATCCGGCCAAGAGACCCAGTACTTC

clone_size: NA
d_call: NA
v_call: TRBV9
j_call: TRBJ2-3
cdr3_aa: CASRVDSSGTDTQYF
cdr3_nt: TGTGCCAGCAGGGTAGATAGCTCTGGCACAGATACGCAGTATTTT

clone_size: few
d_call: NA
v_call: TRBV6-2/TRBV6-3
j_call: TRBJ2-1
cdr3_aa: CASSYLGRGNEQFF
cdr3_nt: TGTGCCAGCAGTTACTTGGGCCGGGGGAATGAGCAGTTCTTC

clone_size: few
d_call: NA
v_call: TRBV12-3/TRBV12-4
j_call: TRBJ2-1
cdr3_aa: CASSLDPRPYNEQFF
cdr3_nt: TGTGCCAGCAGTTTAGACCCTCGACCCTACAATGAGCAGTTCTTC

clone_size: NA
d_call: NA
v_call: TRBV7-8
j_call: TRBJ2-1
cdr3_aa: CASSLEGVRNEQFF
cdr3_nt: TGTGCCAGCAGCTTAGAAGGGGTGAGGAATGAGCAGTTCTTC

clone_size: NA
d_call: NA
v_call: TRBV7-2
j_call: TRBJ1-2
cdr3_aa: CASSLGGRRGSLYGYTF
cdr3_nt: TGTGCCAGCAGCTTAGGCGGTCGTAGGGGCTCCCTCTATGGCTACACCTTC

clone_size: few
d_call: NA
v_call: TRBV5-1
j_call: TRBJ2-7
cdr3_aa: CASSEGLMIYEQYF
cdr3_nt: TGCGCCAGCAGCGAGGGACTGATGATCTACGAGCAGTACTTC

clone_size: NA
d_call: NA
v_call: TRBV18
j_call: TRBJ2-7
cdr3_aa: CASSPSMDCYEQYF
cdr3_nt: TGTGCCAGCTCTCCGAGCATGGACTGCTACGAGCAGTACTTC

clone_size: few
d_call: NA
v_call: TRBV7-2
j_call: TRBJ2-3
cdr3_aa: CASSLDVLVDTQYF
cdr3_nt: TGTGCCAGCAGCTTAGATGTTTTGGTGGATACGCAGTATTTT

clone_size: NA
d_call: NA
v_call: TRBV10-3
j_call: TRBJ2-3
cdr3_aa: CATAGGVGTDTQYF
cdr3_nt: TGTGCCACCGCGGGCGGTGTAGGCACAGATACGCAGTATTTT

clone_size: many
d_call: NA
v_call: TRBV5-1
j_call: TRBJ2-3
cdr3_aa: CASSLLGPSTDTQYF
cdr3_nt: TGCGCCAGCAGCTTGTTAGGGCCTAGCACAGATACGCAGTATTTT

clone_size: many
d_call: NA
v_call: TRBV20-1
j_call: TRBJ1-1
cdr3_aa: CSARDQGHTEAFF
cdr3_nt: TGCAGTGCTAGGGATCAGGGTCACACTGAAGCTTTCTTT

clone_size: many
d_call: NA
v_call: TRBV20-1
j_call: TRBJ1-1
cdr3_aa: CSATRSGATEAFF
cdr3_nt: TGCAGTGCTACCCGTTCCGGGGCCACTGAAGCTTTCTTT

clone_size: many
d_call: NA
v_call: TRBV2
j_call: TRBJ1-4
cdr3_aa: CASSGATNEKLFF
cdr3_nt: TGTGCCAGCAGCGGAGCAACTAATGAAAAACTGTTTTTT

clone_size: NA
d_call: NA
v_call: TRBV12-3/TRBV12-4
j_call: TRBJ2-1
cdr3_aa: CASSLWGSSYNEQFF
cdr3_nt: TGTGCCAGCAGTTTGTGGGGAAGCTCCTACAATGAGCAGTTCTTC

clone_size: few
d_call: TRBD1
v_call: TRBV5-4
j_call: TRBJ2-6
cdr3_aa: CASSSPGQGAGANVLTF
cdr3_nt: TGTGCCAGCAGTTCCCCGGGACAGGGGGCTGGGGCCAACGTCCTGACTTTC

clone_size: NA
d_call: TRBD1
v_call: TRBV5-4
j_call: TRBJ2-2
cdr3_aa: CASSLPTGINTGELFF
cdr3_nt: TGTGCCAGCAGCTTGCCGACAGGGATCAACACCGGGGAGCTGTTTTTT

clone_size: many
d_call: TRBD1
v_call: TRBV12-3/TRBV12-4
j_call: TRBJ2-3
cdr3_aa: CASSPRGTGHTDTQYF
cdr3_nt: TGTGCCAGCAGTCCACGAGGGACAGGGCACACAGATACGCAGTATTTT